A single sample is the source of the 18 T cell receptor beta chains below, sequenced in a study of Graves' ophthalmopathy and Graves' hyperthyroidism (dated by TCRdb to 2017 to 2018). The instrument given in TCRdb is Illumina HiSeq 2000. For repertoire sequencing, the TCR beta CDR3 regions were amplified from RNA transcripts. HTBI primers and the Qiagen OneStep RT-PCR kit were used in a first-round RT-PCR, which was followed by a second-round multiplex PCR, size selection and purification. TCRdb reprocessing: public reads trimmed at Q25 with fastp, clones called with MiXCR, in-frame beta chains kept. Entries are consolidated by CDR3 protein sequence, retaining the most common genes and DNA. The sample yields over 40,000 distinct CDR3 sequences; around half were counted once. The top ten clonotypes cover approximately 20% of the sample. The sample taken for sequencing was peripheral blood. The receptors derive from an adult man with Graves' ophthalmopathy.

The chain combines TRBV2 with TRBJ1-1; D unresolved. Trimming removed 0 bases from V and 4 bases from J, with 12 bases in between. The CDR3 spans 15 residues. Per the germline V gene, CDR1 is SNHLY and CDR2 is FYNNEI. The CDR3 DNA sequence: TGTGCCAGCAGTGAAGCGCCGGGGTTGAGCACTGAAGCTTTCTTT. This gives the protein CASSEAPGLSTEAFF.

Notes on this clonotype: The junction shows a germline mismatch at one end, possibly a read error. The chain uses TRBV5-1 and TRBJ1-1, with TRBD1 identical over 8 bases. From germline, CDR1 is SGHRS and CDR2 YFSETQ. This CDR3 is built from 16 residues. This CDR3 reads CPSSLDRAHENTEASF. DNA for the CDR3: TGCCCCAGCAGCTTGGACAGGGCTCATGAGAACACTGAAGCTTCCTTT.

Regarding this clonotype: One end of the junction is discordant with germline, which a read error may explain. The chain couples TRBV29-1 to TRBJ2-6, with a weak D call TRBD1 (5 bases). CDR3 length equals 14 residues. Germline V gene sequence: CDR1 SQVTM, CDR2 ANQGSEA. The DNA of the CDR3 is TGCAGCGTTGAACCGAGCTCTGGGGCCAACGTCATGACTTTC. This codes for CSVEPSSGANVMTF.

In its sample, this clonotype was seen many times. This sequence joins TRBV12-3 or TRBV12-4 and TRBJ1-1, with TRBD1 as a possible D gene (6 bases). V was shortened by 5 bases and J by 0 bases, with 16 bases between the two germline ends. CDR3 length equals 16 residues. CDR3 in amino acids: CASSIGQSIMNTEAFF. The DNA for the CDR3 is TGTGCCAGCAGTATTGGACAGTCTATTATGAACACTGAAGCTTTCTTT.

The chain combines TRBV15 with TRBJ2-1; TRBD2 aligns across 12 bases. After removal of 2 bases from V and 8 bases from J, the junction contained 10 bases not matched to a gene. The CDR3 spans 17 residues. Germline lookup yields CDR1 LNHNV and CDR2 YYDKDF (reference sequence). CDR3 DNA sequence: TGTGCCACCAGCAGACCGAGACTAGCGGGAGATCCCCATGAGCAGTTCTTC. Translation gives CATSRPRLAGDPHEQFF.

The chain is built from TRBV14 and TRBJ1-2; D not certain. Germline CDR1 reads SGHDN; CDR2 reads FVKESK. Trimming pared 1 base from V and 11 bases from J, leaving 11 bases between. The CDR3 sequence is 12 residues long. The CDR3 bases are TGTGCCAGCAGCCAAGCACAGAATTGGTACACCTTC. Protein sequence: CASSQAQNWYTF.

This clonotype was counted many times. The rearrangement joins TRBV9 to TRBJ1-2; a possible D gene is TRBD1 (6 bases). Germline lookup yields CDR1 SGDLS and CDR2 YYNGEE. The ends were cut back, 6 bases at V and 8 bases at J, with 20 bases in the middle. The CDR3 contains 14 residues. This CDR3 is CASNPNRVAGGYTF. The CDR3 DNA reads TGTGCCAGCAACCCTAACAGGGTGGCAGGCGGCTACACCTTC.

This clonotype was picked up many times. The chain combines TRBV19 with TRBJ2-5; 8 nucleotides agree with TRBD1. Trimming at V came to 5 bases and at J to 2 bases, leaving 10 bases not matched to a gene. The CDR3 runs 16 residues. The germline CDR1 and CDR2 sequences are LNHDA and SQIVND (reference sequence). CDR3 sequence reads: CASSPKGQGTQETQYF. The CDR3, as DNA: TGTGCCAGTAGTCCCAAAGGACAGGGAACGCAAGAGACCCAGTACTTC.

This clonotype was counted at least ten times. CDR3 sequence (DNA): TGCAGTGCTAGAGGTCCCCCGGATTACGGGGCTTTCTTT. This gives the protein CSARGPPDYGAFF. The V gene is TRBV20-1, the J gene TRBJ1-1, with D unresolved. The CDR3 sequence is 13 residues long. The V end lost 1 base, the J end lost 11 bases, and 17 bases lay between the germline ends. Germline loops: CDR1 DFQATT, CDR2 SNEGSKA (reference sequence).

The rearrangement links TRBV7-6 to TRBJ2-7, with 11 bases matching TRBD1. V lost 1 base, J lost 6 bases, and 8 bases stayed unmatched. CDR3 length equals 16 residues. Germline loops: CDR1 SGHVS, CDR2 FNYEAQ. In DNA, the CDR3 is TGTGCCAGCAGCTTAGGTGCCTGGGGACAGGGGGGCGAGCAGTACTTC. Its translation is CASSLGAWGQGGEQYF.

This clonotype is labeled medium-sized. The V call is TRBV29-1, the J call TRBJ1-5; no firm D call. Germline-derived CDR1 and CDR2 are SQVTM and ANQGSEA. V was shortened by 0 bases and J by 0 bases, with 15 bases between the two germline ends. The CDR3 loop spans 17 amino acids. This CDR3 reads CSVEDLIAPSSNQPQHF. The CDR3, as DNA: TGCAGCGTTGAAGATCTGATAGCGCCATCTAGCAATCAGCCCCAGCATTTT.

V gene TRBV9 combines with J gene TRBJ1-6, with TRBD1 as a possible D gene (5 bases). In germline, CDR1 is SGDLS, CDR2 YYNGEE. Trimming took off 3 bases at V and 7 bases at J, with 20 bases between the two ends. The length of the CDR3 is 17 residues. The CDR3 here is CASSAKGEVFGNSPLHF. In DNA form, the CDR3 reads TGTGCCAGCAGCGCAAAAGGGGAGGTTTTCGGGAATTCACCCCTCCACTTT.

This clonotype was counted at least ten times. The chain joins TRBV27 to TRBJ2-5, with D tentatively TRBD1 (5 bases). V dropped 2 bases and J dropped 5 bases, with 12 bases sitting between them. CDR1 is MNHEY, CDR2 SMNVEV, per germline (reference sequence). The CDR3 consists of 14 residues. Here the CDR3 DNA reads TGTGCCAGCAGTTTACAGGGCGGCAGGGAGACCCAGTACTTC. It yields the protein CASSLQGGRETQYF.

In nucleotides, the CDR3 is TGTGCCAGCAGCGGGGGGCATGGCAATCAGCCCCAGCATTTT. Translated, it gives CASSGGHGNQPQHF. The chain carries TRBV11-2 and TRBJ1-5; possible D gene TRBD1, 6 bases. Trimming shortened V by 5 bases and J by 2 bases, and 10 bases separated the two germline ends. The CDR3 is 14 residues long. The germline CDR1 and CDR2 sequences are SGHAT and FQNNGV.

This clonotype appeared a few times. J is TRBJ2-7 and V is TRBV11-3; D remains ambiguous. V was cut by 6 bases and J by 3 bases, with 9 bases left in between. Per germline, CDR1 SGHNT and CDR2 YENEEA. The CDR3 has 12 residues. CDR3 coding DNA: TGTGCCAGCAGTTCAGACAACTACGAGCAGTACTTC. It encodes CASSSDNYEQYF.

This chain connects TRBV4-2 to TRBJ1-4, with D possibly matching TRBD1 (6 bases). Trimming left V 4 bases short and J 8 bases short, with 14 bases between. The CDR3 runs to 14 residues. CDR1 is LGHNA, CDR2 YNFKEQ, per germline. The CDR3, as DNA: TGTGCCAGCAGCCTCGGGACACTAAAAGAAAAACTGTTTTTT. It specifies CASSLGTLKEKLFF.

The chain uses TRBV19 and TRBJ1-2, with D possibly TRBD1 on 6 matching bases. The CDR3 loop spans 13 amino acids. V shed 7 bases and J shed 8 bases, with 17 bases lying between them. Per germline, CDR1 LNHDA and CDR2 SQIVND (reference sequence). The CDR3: CASIPTGGRGYTF. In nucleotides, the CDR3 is TGTGCCAGTATCCCTACCGGGGGCCGCGGCTACACCTTC.

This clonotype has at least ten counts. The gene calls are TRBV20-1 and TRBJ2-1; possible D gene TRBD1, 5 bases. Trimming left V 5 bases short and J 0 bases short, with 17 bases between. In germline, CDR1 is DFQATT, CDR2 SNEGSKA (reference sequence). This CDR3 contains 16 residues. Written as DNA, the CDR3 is TGCAGTGCTTACTCCAAGGGGCGGTTCTCCTACAATGAGCAGTTCTTC. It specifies CSAYSKGRFSYNEQFF.